The 18 T cell receptor beta chains below all came from one sample that was sequenced in a study of control samples from healthy donors and cancer patients. Generated by immunoSEQ multiplex PCR, the TCRdb table keeps only in-frame clones and is missing some. The sample carries 65,000 to 90,000 clones, 94% recorded once. The sequenced sample consisted of blood. The receptors come from a woman between 25 and 40 years old in good health.

This CDR3 reads CASSLRLDKTYEQYF. Written as DNA, the CDR3 is TGCGCCAGCAGCCTTCGACTGGATAAGACCTACGAGCAGTACTTC. The chain has TRBV4-1 and TRBJ2-7, with D uncertain. CDR3 size: 15 residues. V lost 4 bases and J lost 2, with 15 bases in between. The V gene's germline CDR1 is MGHRA and CDR2 YSYEKL.

The chain joins TRBV24-1 to TRBJ2-5; D remains ambiguous. The V gene's germline CDR1 is KGHDR and CDR2 SFDVKD. The CDR3 is made up of 13 amino acids. V was pared by 4 bases and J by 3 bases, with 8 bases between. Here the CDR3 reads CATSDVGKETQYF. CDR3 DNA: TGTGCCACCAGTGACGTTGGAAAAGAGACCCAGTACTTC.

This clone was detected a few times. The rearrangement uses TRBV19 and TRBJ2-3, with D unclear. This CDR3 spans 17 amino acids. CDR1 LNHDA and CDR2 SQIVND come from the germline V gene (reference sequence). Trimming took off 1 base at V and 1 base at J, with 15 bases between the two ends. The CDR3 here is CASSIVLRVSRTDTQYF. CDR3 DNA sequence: TGTGCCAGTAGTATAGTACTAAGAGTATCGCGCACAGATACGCAGTATTTT.

In its sample, this clone was seen once. This chain links TRBV7-2 with TRBJ1-1, with 8 bases identical to TRBD1. The germline V gene has CDR1 SGHTA and CDR2 FQGNSA. The V and J ends lost 3 bases and 1 base, in that order; junction bases with no gene match: 1. This CDR3 contains 14 residues. DNA of the CDR3: TGTGCCAGCAGCTTGGACAGGGCGAACACTGAAGCTTTCTTT. Its translation: CASSLDRANTEAFF.

The chain has TRBV12-3 or TRBV12-4 and TRBJ2-1; TRBD1 matches 9 bases. The length of the CDR3 is 12 residues. V lost 6 bases, J lost 8 bases, and 2 bases stayed unmatched. In DNA form, the CDR3 reads TGTGCCAGCAGGACAGGGGGTTATGAGCAGTTCTTC. Its translation: CASRTGGYEQFF.

This chain links TRBV7-3 with TRBJ1-1; TRBD1 might be the D (5 bases). Germline V CDR1 and CDR2: SGHTA, FQGTGA. Trimming cost V 0 bases and J 1 base, with 15 bases left between them. CDR3 size: 17 residues. The CDR3 spells CASSLTPRGTANTEAFF. Written as DNA, the CDR3 is TGTGCCAGCAGCTTAACTCCCCGGGGGACGGCGAACACTGAAGCTTTCTTT.

Only one count was recorded for this clone. The chain couples TRBV4-1 to TRBJ2-3; unclear D gene. Germline assignment: CDR1 MGHRA and CDR2 YSYEKL. The CDR3 loop spans 14 amino acids. The ends were cut back, 1 base at V and 6 bases at J, with 11 bases in the middle. This CDR3 reads CASSQALTPDTQYF. DNA for the CDR3: TGCGCCAGCAGCCAAGCGCTGACACCCGATACGCAGTATTTT.

The chain combines TRBV19 with TRBJ1-5; TRBD1 matches at 9 bases. This CDR3 is built from 15 residues. From germline, CDR1 is LNHDA and CDR2 SQIVND (reference sequence). V was clipped by 5 bases and J by 6 bases; unmatched bases: 8. This CDR3 reads CASSQTGGWGQPQHF. The CDR3 DNA reads as TGTGCCAGTAGTCAAACAGGGGGCTGGGGTCAGCCCCAGCATTTT.

The V and J genes are TRBV2 and TRBJ1-3; D is ambiguous. V dropped 0 bases and J dropped 0 bases, with 12 bases sitting between them. The CDR3 contains 17 residues. Per the germline V gene, CDR1 is SNHLY and CDR2 is FYNNEI. CDR3 amino acids: CASSEARLFPSGNTIYF. In DNA, the CDR3 is TGTGCCAGCAGTGAAGCGAGGCTATTCCCCTCTGGAAACACCATATATTTT.

The rearrangement links TRBV5-1 to TRBJ2-3; D not resolved. The CDR3 spans 14 residues. V lost 2 bases and J lost 2, with 9 bases in between. CDR1 and CDR2 from the germline V gene are SGHRS and YFSETQ. The CDR3 sequence is CASSLGTYTDTQYF. The CDR3 region has the DNA TGCGCCAGCAGCTTAGGCACATACACAGATACGCAGTATTTT.

The chain combines TRBV30 with TRBJ1-6; D is unclear. Germline-derived CDR1 and CDR2 are GTSNPN and SVGIG (reference sequence). Between the trimmed V and J ends, which lost 5 bases and 0 bases, there was a span of 5 bases. This CDR3 is built from 13 residues. The DNA of the CDR3 is TGTGCCTGGGCGGGCTCCTATAATTCACCCCTCCACTTT. This codes for CAWAGSYNSPLHF. Using reference TRBV30 and TRBJ1-6 for the parts outside the CDR3, the full variable domain is SQTIHQWPATLVQPVGSPLSLECTVEGTSNPNLYWYRQAAGRGLQLLFYSVGIGQISSEVPQNLSASRPQDRQFILSSKKLLLSDSGFYLCAWAGSYNSPLHFGNGTRLTVT.

The rearrangement uses TRBV15 and TRBJ1-1; TRBD1 aligns across 7 bases. The length of the CDR3 is 14 residues. In germline, CDR1 is LNHNV, CDR2 YYDKDF (reference sequence). V was clipped by 5 bases and J by 5 bases; unmatched bases: 8. CDR3 coding DNA: TGTGCCACCAGCGGACGACAGGGTTTTACTGAAGCTTTCTTT. Translating it yields CATSGRQGFTEAFF.

This chain joins TRBV12-3 or TRBV12-4 and TRBJ2-5, with D perhaps matching TRBD2 (6 bases). Trimming shortened V by 3 bases and J by 3 bases, and 8 bases separated the two germline ends. The CDR3 sequence is 13 residues long. CDR3 sequence reads: CASSLGGKETQYF. The CDR3 coding sequence is TGTGCCAGCAGTTTGGGAGGAAAAGAGACCCAGTACTTC.

The rearrangement links TRBV11-1 to TRBJ1-5, with D hard to call. CDR3 length equals 12 residues. V lost 8 bases and J 4 bases, leaving 9 bases between the germline ends. The germline gives CDR1 SGHAT, CDR2 FQDESV (reference sequence). CDR3 in amino acids: CASPPANQPQHF. CDR3 sequence (DNA): TGTGCCAGCCCCCCCGCAAATCAGCCCCAGCATTTT.

This clone has a single count. This chain links TRBV5-1 with TRBJ2-7, with 11 bases fitting TRBD2. Losses at the gene ends were 0 bases for V and 4 bases for J; bases not matched to a gene: 3. Germline values: CDR1 SGHRS, CDR2 YFSETQ. The CDR3 length is 15 residues. CDR3 nucleotides: TGCGCCAGCAGCTTGGGGGGACTAGCGGTGTACGAGCAGTACTTC. Translating it yields CASSLGGLAVYEQYF.

This chain links TRBV9 with TRBJ1-2; D unresolved. Germline V gene sequence: CDR1 SGDLS, CDR2 YYNGEE. The CDR3 runs to 13 residues. Between the trimmed V and J ends, which lost 3 bases and 5 bases, there was a span of 11 bases. The CDR3 coding sequence is TGTGCCAGCAGCGCCCTCCGGGATTATGGCTACACCTTC. It translates to CASSALRDYGYTF. Drawing the rest from reference TRBV9 and TRBJ1-2, the complete variable domain is DSGVTQTPKHLITATGQRVTLRCSPRSGDLSVYWYQQSLDQGLQFLIQYYNGEERAKGNILERFSAQQFPDLHSELNLSSLELGDSALYFCASSALRDYGYTFGSGTRLTVV.

The CDR3 here is CASSRFPVASNTGELFF. The CDR3 DNA is TGTGCCAGCTCTCGTTTCCCGGTAGCGTCGAACACCGGGGAGCTGTTTTTT. The chain carries TRBV18 and TRBJ2-2; D is perhaps TRBD2 (5 bases). V was pared by 6 bases and J by 0 bases, with 17 bases between. Germline V gives CDR1 KGHSH, CDR2 LQKENI. The CDR3 is made up of 17 amino acids.

The genes are TRBV14 and TRBJ2-5; D gene unclear. Germline assignment: CDR1 SGHDN and CDR2 FVKESK. With 2 bases removed from V and 4 bases from J, the gap between germline ends came to 14 bases. The CDR3 is made up of 15 amino acids. CDR3 sequence (DNA): TGTGCCAGCAGCCAAAGTTTAGGTTTTCCAGAGACCCAGTACTTC. Translating it yields CASSQSLGFPETQYF.